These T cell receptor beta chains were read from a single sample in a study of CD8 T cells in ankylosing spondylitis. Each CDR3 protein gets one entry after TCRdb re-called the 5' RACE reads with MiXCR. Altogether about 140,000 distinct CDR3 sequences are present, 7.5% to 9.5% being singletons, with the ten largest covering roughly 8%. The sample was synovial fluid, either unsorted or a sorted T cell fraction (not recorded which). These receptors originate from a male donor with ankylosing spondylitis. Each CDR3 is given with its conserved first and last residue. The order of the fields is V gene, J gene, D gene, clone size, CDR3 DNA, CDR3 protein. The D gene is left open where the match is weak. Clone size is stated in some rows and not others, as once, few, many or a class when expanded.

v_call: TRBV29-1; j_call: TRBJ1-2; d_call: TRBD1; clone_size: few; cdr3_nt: TGCAGCGCCCAACAGGGGGCAGGCTATGGCTACACCTTC; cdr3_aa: CSAQQGAGYGYTF
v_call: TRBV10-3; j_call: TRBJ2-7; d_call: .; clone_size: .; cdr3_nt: TGTGCCATCCTCGACAGCTCCTACGAGCAGTACTTC; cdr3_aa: CAILDSSYEQYF
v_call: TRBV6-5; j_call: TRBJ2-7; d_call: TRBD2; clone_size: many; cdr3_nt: TGTGCCAGCAGTTACTTACCGGGACTAGCGGGGAGAGTCGGCAACGAGCAGTACTTC; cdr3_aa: CASSYLPGLAGRVGNEQYF
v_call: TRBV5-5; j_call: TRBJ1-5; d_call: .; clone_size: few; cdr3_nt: TGTGCCAGCAGCTTAAGTGAGGACAATCGTTATCAGCCCCAGCATTTT; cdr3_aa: CASSLSEDNRYQPQHF
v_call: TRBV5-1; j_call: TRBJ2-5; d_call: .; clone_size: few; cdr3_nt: TGCGCCAGCAGCTTGGATGGAGCGCTCCAAGAGACCCAGTACTTC; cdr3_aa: CASSLDGALQETQYF
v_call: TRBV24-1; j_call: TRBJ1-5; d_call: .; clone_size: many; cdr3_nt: TGTGCCACCAGTGAAGCAGAAAAAGCTATTCAATCGCATCAGCCCCAGCATTTT; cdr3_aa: CATSEAEKAIQSHQPQHF
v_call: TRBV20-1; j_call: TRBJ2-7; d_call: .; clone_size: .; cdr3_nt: TGCAGTGTAATCCGAGGGTCCTCGGGAGAGCAGTACTTC; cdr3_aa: CSVIRGSSGEQYF
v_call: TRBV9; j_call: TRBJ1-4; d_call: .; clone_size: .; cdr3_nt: TGTGCCAGCAGGGCGACGACGGATGAAAAACTGATTTTT; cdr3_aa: CASRATTDEKLIF
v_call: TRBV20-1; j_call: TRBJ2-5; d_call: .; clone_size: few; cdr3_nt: TGCAGTGCTAGAGATGAGGGTCACCAAGAGACCCAGTACTTC; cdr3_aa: CSARDEGHQETQYF
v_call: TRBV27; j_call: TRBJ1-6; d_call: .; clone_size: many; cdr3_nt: TGTGCCAGCAGTTTAGTGCACAGTGATTCACCCCTCCACTTT; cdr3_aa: CASSLVHSDSPLHF
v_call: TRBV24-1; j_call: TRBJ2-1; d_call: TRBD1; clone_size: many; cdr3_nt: TGTGCCACCCAGACAGGGGGCGCCTACAATGAGCAGTTCTTC; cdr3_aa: CATQTGGAYNEQFF
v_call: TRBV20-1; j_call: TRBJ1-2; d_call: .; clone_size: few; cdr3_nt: TGCAGTGCTAGAGATCCTCAAGGGTTCTATGGCTACACCTTC; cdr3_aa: CSARDPQGFYGYTF
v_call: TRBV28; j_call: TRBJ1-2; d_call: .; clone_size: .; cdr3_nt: TGTGCCAGCAGTTTGGTTTATAAGGGCTATGGCTACACCTTC; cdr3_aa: CASSLVYKGYGYTF
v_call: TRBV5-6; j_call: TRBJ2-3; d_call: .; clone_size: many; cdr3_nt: TGTGCCAGCAGCTTCTTGGGGACAGATACGCAGTATTTT; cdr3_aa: CASSFLGTDTQYF
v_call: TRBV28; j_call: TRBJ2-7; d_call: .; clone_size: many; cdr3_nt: TGTGCCAGCAGCTCTGCACCCTACGAGCAGTACTTC; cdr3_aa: CASSSAPYEQYF
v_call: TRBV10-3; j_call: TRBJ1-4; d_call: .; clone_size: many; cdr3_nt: TGTGCCATCAGTGATGGGGGGCGCGATGAAAAACTGTTTTTT; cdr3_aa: CAISDGGRDEKLFF
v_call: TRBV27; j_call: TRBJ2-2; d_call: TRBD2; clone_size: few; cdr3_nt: TGTGCCAGCAGACGGGGAGGGATCGGGGAGCTGTTTTTT; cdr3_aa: CASRRGGIGELFF
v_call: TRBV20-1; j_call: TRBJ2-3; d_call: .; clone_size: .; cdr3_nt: TGCAGTGCTAGAGATCGAGGAGGGCGCACAGATACGCAGTATTTT; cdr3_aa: CSARDRGGRTDTQYF
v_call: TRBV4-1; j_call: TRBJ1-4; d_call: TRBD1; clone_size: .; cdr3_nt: TGCGCCAGCAGCCTCCTTGGAGGGGGCAATGAAAAACTGTTTTTT; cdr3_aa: CASSLLGGGNEKLFF
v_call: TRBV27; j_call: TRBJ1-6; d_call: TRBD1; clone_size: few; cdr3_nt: TGTGCCAGCGCTGGACAGGGGAATTCACCCCTCCACTTT; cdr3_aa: CASAGQGNSPLHF
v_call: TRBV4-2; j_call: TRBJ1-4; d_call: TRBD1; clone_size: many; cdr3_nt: TGTGCCAGCAGCCAGGGGGACAGGGAGAATGAAAAACTGTTTTTT; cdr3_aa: CASSQGDRENEKLFF
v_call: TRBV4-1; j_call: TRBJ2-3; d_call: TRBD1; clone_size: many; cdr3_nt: TGCGCCAGCAGCCAAGGGACAGGGAGAAATTTGAGAGATACGCAGTATTTT; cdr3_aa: CASSQGTGRNLRDTQYF
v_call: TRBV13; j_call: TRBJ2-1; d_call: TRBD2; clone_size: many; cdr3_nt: TGTGCCAGCAGCTTAGGGGGACTAGCGGGGTACAATGAGCAGTTCTTC; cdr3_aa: CASSLGGLAGYNEQFF
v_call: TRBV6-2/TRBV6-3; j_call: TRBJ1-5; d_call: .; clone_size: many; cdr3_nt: TGTGCCAGCAGTTACGGGGTGCCCCAGGAGAAGCCCCAGCATTTT; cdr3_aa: CASSYGVPQEKPQHF
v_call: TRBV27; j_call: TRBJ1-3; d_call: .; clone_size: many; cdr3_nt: TGTGCCAGCAGTCGGTCAGGGTCCTCTGGAAACACCATATATTTT; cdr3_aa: CASSRSGSSGNTIYF
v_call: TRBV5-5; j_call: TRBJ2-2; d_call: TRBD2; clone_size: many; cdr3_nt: TGTGCCAGCAGCTTTTCAGGACTAGCGGGATTGAACACCGGGGAGCTGTTTTTT; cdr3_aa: CASSFSGLAGLNTGELFF
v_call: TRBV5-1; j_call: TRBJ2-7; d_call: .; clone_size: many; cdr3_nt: TGCGCCAGCAGCTTGCCCTCCTACGAGCAGTACTTC; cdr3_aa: CASSLPSYEQYF
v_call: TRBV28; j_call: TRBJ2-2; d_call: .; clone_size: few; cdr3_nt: TGTGCCAGCAGCGGGACGACCGGGGAGCTGTTTTTT; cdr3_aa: CASSGTTGELFF
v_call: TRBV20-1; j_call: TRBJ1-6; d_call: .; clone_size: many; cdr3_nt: TGCAGTGCCCGACGGGGCTATAATTCACCCCTCCACTTT; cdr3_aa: CSARRGYNSPLHF
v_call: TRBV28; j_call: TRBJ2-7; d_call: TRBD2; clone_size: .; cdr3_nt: TGTGCCAACAGTTCTCCTAGGACTAGCGGCTCCTACGAGCAGTACTTC; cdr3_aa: CANSSPRTSGSYEQYF
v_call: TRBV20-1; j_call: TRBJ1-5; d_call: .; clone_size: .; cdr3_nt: TGCAGTGCCTACAGGTTTAGTGGGGCTTATCAGCCCCAGCATTTT; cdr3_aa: CSAYRFSGAYQPQHF
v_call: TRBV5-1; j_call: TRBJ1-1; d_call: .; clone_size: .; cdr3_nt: TGCGCCAGCAGCCCAATACAGACTCCCGGGGCTGAAGCTTTCTTT; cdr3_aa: CASSPIQTPGAEAFF
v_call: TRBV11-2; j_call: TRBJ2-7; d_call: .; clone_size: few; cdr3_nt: TGTGCCAGCAGCCCGCTGGCACTTACCTCTACGAAGCAGTACTTC; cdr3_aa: CASSPLALTSTKQYF
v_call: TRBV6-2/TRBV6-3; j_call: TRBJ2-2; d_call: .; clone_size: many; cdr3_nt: TGTGCCAGCCGCACCGGGACGGAGGTCTCCGGGGAGCTGTTTTTT; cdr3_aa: CASRTGTEVSGELFF
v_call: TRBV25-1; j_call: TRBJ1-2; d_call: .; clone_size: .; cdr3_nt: TGTGCCGCCAGGAGTAACTATGGCTACACCTTC; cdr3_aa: CAARSNYGYTF
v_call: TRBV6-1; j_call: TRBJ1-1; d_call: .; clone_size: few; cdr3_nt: TGTGCCAGCAGAAAGGGGACCTCTCACACTGAAGCTTTCTTT; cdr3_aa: CASRKGTSHTEAFF
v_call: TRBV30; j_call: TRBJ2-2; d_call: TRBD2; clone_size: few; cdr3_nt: TGTGCCTGGATATGGGGGAGGGGCACCGGGGAGCTGTTTTTT; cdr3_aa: CAWIWGRGTGELFF
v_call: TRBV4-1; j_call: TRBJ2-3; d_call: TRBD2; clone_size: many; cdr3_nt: TGCGCCAGCAGCCAAAGGGAGGGGCCAGATACGCAGTATTTT; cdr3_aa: CASSQREGPDTQYF
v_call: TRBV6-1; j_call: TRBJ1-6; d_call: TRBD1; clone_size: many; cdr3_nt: TGTGCCAGCAGTGAATATTGGGGACAGGGAACGCCCCTCCACTTT; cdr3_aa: CASSEYWGQGTPLHF
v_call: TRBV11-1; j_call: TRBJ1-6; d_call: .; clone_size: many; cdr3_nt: TGTGCCAGCAGCTTATGGGCCGAGGCGATTTTAGTAGTAACCTATAATTCACCCCTCCACTTT; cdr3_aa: CASSLWAEAILVVTYNSPLHF